Here is one T cell receptor beta chain with its context. Individuals aged about 18 to 89 years were recruited from around 22 US areas. Clinical history as reported by participants underpinned cohort assignment. This entry is derived from a study of blood T cell repertoires in COVID-19. Study in general: Acute-phase and convalescent COVID-19 samples originated in the United States, Italy and Spain. The analysed material was cDNA or gDNA that came from T cells, B-cell-depleted T cells, or PBMCs.

Profiled with immunoSEQ multiplex PCR; TCRdb holds only in-frame clones, not every one. The repertoire holds a few hundred thousand clones, 90% seen once, with 0.6% in the top ten. This CDR3 is 13 amino acids long. Germline V lookup: CDR1 MDHEN, CDR2 SYDVKM. Trimming removed 6 bases from V and 5 bases from J; junction bases left unmatched: 0. The V call is TRBV28, the J call TRBJ2-3, with 12 bases identical to TRBD2. This TCR derives from a man aged 18 to 35 who had recovered from COVID-19. Sequencing input: PBMCs or T cells enriched from blood (not recorded which). This chain's CDR3 is CASRLAGGDTQYF. CDR3 DNA: TGTGCCAGCAGACTAGCGGGAGGAGATACGCAGTATTTT.